This TCR beta chain was found in a study of cytomegalovirus exposure and HLA in healthy donors. This clone has more than one count but fewer than ten. Trimming cost V 7 bases and J 0 bases; bases outside gene matches: 11. CDR1 SQVTM and CDR2 ANQGSEA come from the germline V gene. This CDR3 is 17 amino acids long. The study ran its PCR with 60 Vbeta and 13 Jbeta primers. Clones were read by immunoSEQ multiplex PCR, and TCRdb kept only the in-frame ones, dropping some. The sample has fewer than 150,000 clones, 60% to 85% seen once. Sequenced material: PBMCs. The clonotype comes from a male donor in good health and CMV-seronegative. The chain is built from TRBV29-1 and TRBJ2-1, with 11 bases lining up with TRBD1. CDR3 in amino acids: CSARDRGSLSSYNEQFF. The CDR3 region has the DNA TGCAGCGCTAGGGACAGGGGGTCTCTGAGCTCCTACAATGAGCAGTTCTTC.